The source of this TCR beta chain is a study of OX40 agonist ivuxolimab in advanced cancers. The method was immunoSEQ multiplex PCR; TCRdb's version includes in-frame clones alone and lacks a portion of them. This sample has fewer than 25,000 clones, with less than 90% found just once. CDR1 and CDR2 (germline): SGHVS, FQNEAQ. The CDR3 spans 15 residues. V was clipped by 5 bases and J by 2 bases; unmatched bases: 8. The genes are TRBV7-8 and TRBJ2-5, with 7 bases that match TRBD1. The receptor's source is an adult with an advanced solid tumor such as melanoma, head and neck, liver or kidney cancer. The source material was CD4+ or CD8+ T cells sorted from blood, sampled in a trial of the OX40 agonist ivuxolimab. The CDR3 loop reads CASSTETGWQETQYF. The CDR3 bases are TGTGCCAGCAGCACAGAGACAGGGTGGCAAGAGACCCAGTACTTC. Drawing the rest from reference TRBV7-8 and TRBJ2-5, the complete variable domain is GAGVSQSPRYKVAKRGQDVALRCDPISGHVSLFWYQQALGQGPEFLTYFQNEAQLDKSGLPSDRFFAERPEGSVSTLKIQRTQQEDSAVYLCASSTETGWQETQYFGPGTRLLVL.